One sample yielded the 4 T cell receptor beta chains listed below, sequenced in a study of blood T cell repertoires in COVID-19. Libraries were prepared by immunoSEQ multiplex PCR; TCRdb keeps only in-frame clonotypes and omits some of them. The sample yields some 290,000 clones, roughly 79% seen once. The sample comprised peripheral blood. These receptors were taken from a woman between 55 and 75 years old with active or convalescent COVID-19.

The rearrangement links TRBV7-9 to TRBJ2-5; 10 nucleotides align to TRBD2. Trimming took 1 base from V and 0 from J; bases not matched to a gene: 2. The CDR3 runs 16 residues. Germline assignment: CDR1 SEHNR and CDR2 FQNEAQ (reference sequence). For the CDR3, the DNA is TGTGCCAGCAGCTTAGGAGCGGGGGGGTACCAAGAGACCCAGTACTTC. It is translated as CASSLGAGGYQETQYF. Supplemented by reference TRBV7-9 and TRBJ2-5, the full variable domain reads DTGVSQNPRHKITKRGQNVTFRCDPISEHNRLYWYRQTLGQGPEFLTYFQNEAQLEKSRLLSDRFSAERPKGSFSTLEIQRTEQGDSAMYLCASSLGAGGYQETQYFGPGTRLLVL.

The chain joins TRBV7-2 to TRBJ1-5; 9 bases are a match to TRBD1. J was trimmed by 7 bases and V by 3 bases; bases with no gene match: 7. Germline CDR1 reads SGHTA; CDR2 reads FQGNSA. The length of the CDR3 is 15 residues. CDR3 sequence: CASSFKQGAGQPQHF. Written as DNA, the CDR3 is TGTGCCAGCAGCTTCAAACAGGGGGCGGGACAGCCCCAGCATTTT.

For this clone: The sample carries other DNA sequences with the same CDR3. The chain uses TRBV19 and TRBJ2-1; 7 bases line up with TRBD1. V was pared by 3 bases and J by 1 base, with 3 bases of the junction left unmatched. CDR3 size: 15 residues. Germline V CDR1 and CDR2: LNHDA, SQIVND (reference sequence). The CDR3: CASSIGRGSYNEQFF. In DNA, the CDR3 is TGTGCCAGTAGTATTGGCAGGGGGTCCTACAATGAGCAGTTCTTC.

The chain links TRBV14 to TRBJ1-3; D is ambiguous. CDR1 is SGHDN, CDR2 FVKESK, per germline. Between the trimmed V and J ends, which lost 3 bases and 4 bases, there was a span of 10 bases. This CDR3 comprises 14 residues. This CDR3 reads CASSHSNGGNTIYF. CDR3 DNA sequence: TGTGCCAGCAGCCACAGCAACGGGGGAAACACCATATATTTT.